This TCR beta chain comes out of a study of CD8+ T cells in alopecia areata. Extracted from the samples, RNA was reverse transcribed into cDNA to serve as the sequencing template. The protocol was immunoSEQ multiplex PCR, while the TCRdb copy is restricted to in-frame clones and leaves out a portion. The profile shows around 4,200 clones, roughly three quarters of them singletons. This CDR3 spans 16 amino acids. Per the germline V gene, CDR1 is ENHRY and CDR2 is SYGVKD. After removal of 10 bases from V and 6 bases from J, the junction contained 17 bases not matched to a gene. As for treatment: oral pan-JAK inhibitor, 5-10 mg twice daily. Researchers took lesional scalp punch biopsies and peripheral blood from people who were alopecia areata patients.

The receptor was isolated from a human donor with alopecia areata. This sequence joins TRBV10-3 and TRBJ2-1; 8 bases are shared with TRBD2. Here the sequenced sample was skin, taken at week 24, from a patient treated with tofacitinib. CDR3 DNA sequence: TGTGCCACCGGGGGGGGAATGCGGCAATTAAGCAATGAGCAGTTCTTC. Translating gives CATGGGMRQLSNEQFF.